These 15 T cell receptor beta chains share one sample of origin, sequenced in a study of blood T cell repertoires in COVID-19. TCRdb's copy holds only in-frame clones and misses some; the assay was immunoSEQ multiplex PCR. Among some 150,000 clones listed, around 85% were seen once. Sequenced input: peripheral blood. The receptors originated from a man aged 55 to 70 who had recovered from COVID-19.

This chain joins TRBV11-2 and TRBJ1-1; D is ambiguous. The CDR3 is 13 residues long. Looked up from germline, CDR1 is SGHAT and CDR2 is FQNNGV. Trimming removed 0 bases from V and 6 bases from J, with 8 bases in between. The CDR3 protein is CASSLDREAEAFF. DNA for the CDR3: TGTGCCAGCAGCTTAGACAGAGAGGCTGAAGCTTTCTTT.

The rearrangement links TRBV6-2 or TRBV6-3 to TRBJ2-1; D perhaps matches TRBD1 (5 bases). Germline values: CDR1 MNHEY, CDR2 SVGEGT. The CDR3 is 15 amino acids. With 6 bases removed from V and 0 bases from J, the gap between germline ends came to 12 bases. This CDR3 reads CASSVSDSSYNEQFF. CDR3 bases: TGTGCCAGCAGCGTTTCCGACAGCTCCTACAATGAGCAGTTCTTC.

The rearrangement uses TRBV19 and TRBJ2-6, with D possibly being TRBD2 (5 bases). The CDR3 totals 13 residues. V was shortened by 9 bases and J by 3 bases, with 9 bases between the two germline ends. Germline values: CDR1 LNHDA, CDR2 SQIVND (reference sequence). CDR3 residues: CASEGYGANVLTF. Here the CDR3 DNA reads TGTGCCAGCGAGGGTTATGGGGCCAACGTCCTGACTTTC.

The CDR3 loop reads CASGRDTGELFF. In DNA, the CDR3 is TGTGCCAGCGGGCGGGACACCGGGGAGCTGTTTTTT. The chain links TRBV6-5 to TRBJ2-2; the D gene is possibly TRBD2 (5 bases). The V end lost 8 bases, the J end lost 3 bases, and 7 bases lay between the germline ends. From germline, CDR1 is MNHEY and CDR2 SVGAGI. CDR3 length: 12 amino acids.

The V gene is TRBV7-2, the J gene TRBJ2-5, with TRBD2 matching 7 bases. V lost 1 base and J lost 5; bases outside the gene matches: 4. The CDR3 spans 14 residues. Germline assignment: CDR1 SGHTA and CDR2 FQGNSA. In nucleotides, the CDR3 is TGTGCCAGCAGCTTAGGACTAGCTGTGGAGACCCAGTACTTC. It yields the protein CASSLGLAVETQYF.

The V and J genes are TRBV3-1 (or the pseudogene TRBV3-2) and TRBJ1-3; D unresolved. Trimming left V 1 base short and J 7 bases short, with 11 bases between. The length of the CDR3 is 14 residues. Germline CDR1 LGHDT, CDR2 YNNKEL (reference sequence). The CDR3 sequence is CASSQVEGGNTIYF. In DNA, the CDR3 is TGTGCCAGCAGCCAAGTTGAGGGAGGGAACACCATATATTTT.

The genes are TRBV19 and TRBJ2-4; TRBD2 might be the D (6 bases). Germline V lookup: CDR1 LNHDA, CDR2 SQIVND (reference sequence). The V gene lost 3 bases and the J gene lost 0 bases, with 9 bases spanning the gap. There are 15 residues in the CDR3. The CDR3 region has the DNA TGTGCCAGTAGTATCCCCGGGAGAGCCAAAAACATTCAGTACTTC. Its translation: CASSIPGRAKNIQYF.

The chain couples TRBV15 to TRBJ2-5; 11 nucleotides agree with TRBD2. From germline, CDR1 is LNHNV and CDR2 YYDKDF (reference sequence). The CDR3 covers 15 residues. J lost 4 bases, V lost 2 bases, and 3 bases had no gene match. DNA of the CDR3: TGTGCCACCAGCAGAAATAGCGGGGGGGGAGAGACCCAGTACTTC. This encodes CATSRNSGGGETQYF. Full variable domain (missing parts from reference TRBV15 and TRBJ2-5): DAMVIQNPRYQVTQFGKPVTLSCSQTLNHNVMYWYQQKSSQAPKLLFHYYDKDFNNEADTPDNFQSRRPNTSFCFLDIRSPGLGDTAMYLCATSRNSGGGETQYFGPGTRLLVL.

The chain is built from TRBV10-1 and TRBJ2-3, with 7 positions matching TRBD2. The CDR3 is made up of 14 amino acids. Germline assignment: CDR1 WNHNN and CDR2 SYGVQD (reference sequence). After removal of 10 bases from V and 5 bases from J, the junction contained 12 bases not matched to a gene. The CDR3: CATRVPWGGDTQYF. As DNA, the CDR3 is TGCGCCACCCGAGTCCCCTGGGGGGGAGATACGCAGTATTTT.

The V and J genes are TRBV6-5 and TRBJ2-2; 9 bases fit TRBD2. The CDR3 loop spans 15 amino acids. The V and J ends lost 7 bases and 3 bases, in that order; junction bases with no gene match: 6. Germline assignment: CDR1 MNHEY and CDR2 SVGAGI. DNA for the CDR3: TGTGCCAGCAAGCCTAGCGGGACGTACACCGGGGAGCTGTTTTTT. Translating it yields CASKPSGTYTGELFF.

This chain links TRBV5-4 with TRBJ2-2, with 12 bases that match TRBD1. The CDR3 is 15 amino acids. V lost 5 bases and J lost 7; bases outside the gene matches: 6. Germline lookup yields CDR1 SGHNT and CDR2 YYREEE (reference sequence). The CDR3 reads CASSSGTGGFGELFF. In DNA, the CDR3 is TGTGCCAGCAGTTCCGGGACAGGGGGCTTCGGGGAGCTGTTTTTT.

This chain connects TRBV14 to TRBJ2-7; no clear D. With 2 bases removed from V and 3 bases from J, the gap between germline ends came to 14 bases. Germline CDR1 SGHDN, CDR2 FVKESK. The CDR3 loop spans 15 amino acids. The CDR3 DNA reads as TGTGCCAGCAGCCAAACCCCGAAGGAGTTCTACGAGCAGTACTTC. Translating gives CASSQTPKEFYEQYF.

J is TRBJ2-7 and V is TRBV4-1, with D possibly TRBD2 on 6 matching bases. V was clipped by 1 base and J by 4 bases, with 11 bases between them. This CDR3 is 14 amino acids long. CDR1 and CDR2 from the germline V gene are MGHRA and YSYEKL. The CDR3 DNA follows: TGCGCCAGCAGCCAAGGGTCGGGGGAATACGAGCAGTACTTC. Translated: CASSQGSGEYEQYF.

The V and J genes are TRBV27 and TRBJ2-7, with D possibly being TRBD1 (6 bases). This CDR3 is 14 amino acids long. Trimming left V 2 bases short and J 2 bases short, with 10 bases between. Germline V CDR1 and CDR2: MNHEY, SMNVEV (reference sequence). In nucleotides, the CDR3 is TGTGCCAGCAGTTTAGGACAGTCTACCTACGAGCAGTACTTC. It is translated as CASSLGQSTYEQYF.

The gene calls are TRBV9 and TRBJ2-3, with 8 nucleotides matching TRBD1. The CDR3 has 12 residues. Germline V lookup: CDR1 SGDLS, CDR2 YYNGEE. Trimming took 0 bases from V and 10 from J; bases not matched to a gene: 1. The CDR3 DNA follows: TGTGCCAGCAGCGTAGGACAGGGGCCGCAGTATTTT. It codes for CASSVGQGPQYF.